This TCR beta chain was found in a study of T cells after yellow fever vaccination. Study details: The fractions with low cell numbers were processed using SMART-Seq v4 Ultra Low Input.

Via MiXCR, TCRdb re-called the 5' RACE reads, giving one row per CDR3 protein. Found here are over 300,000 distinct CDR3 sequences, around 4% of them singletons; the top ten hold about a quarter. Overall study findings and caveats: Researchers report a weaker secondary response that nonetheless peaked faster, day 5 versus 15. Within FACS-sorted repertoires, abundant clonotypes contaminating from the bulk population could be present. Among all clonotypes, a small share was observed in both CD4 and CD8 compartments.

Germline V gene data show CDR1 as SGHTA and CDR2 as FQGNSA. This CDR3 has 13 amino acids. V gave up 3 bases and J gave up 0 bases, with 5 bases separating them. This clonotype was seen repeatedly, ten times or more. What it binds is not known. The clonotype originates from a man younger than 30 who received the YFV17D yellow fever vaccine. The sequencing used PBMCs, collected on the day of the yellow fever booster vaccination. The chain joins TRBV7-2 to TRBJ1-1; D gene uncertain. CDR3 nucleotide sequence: TGTGCCAGCAGCTTTACCGTGAACACTGAAGCTTTCTTT. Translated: CASSFTVNTEAFF.